Listed below are T cell receptor beta chains from one sample, sequenced in a study of blood T cells in healthy people across ages. TCRdb passed the 5' RACE reads through MiXCR, listing each CDR3 protein once. This sample has 650,000 to 700,000 distinct CDR3 sequences, with 40% to 65% found just once. Sequencing input: blood. These receptors were collected from a woman of 80 years or more in good health. Both conserved end residues are part of each CDR3. The D gene is left open where the match is weak. Rows give clone size only sometimes, using once, few, many, or a class for an expanded clone.

V: TRBV20-1
size: once
J: TRBJ2-5
D: -
CDR3: CSAPGQRYEQYF
DNA: TGCAGTGCACCAGGCCAGCGATATGAGCAGTACTTC

V: TRBV4-2
size: many
J: TRBJ2-3
D: TRBD2
CDR3: CASSQVIGTSGDTQYF
DNA: TGTGCCAGCAGCCAAGTTATCGGGACTAGCGGTGATACGCAGTATTTT

V: TRBV7-2
size: many
J: TRBJ2-3
D: -
CDR3: CASSLDRLTDTQYF
DNA: TGTGCCAGCAGCCTAGACAGGCTCACAGATACGCAGTATTTT

V: TRBV6-2/TRBV6-3
size: -
J: TRBJ2-2
D: -
CDR3: CASSYFGTRTGELFF
DNA: TGTGCCAGCAGTTACTTCGGGACAAGAACCGGGGAGCTGTTTTTT

V: TRBV6-5
size: -
J: TRBJ1-2
D: TRBD1
CDR3: CASRRTGTSFAYGYTF
DNA: TGTGCCAGCAGGAGGACAGGGACCAGTTTCGCCTATGGCTACACTTTC

V: TRBV5-5
size: many
J: TRBJ1-2
D: TRBD1
CDR3: CASSLRTGQLYGYTF
DNA: TGTGCCAGCAGCTTACGGACAGGGCAGCTCTATGGCTACACCTTC

V: TRBV11-2
size: -
J: TRBJ2-5
D: -
CDR3: CASSLLWGDNPLETQYF
DNA: TGTGCCAGCAGCCTACTCTGGGGGGACAACCCCTTAGAGACCCAGTACTTC

V: TRBV20-1
size: many
J: TRBJ2-5
D: TRBD1
CDR3: CSAGLTGIQETQYF
DNA: TGCAGTGCTGGCCTGACAGGGATACAAGAGACCCAGTACTTC

V: TRBV27
size: -
J: TRBJ2-7
D: -
CDR3: CASSLGLKGGSHHEQYF
DNA: TGTGCCAGCAGCTTAGGCCTTAAAGGGGGATCCCACCACGAGCAGTACTTC

V: TRBV6-5
size: many
J: TRBJ2-1
D: -
CDR3: CASSSLGERSYNEQFF
DNA: TGTGCCAGCAGTTCCCTAGGGGAGCGTTCCTACAATGAGCAGTTCTTC

V: TRBV7-9
size: -
J: TRBJ2-5
D: -
CDR3: CASSLAIRFQETQYF
DNA: TGTGCCAGCAGCTTAGCTATCAGATTCCAAGAGACCCAGTACTTC

V: TRBV5-1
size: -
J: TRBJ2-7
D: -
CDR3: CASSWTDLSYEQYF
DNA: TGCGCCAGCAGCTGGACGGACCTCTCCTACGAGCAGTACTTC

V: TRBV7-2
size: few
J: TRBJ2-2
D: -
CDR3: CASSLTVPGELFF
DNA: TGTGCCAGCAGCTTGACGGTCCCCGGGGAGCTGTTTTTT

V: TRBV2
size: once
J: TRBJ2-7
D: -
CDR3: CASSEGTAGEQYF
DNA: TGTGCCAGCAGTGAAGGAACGGCGGGGGAGCAGTACTTC

V: TRBV20-1
size: -
J: TRBJ2-5
D: -
CDR3: CSARDGGGINEQYF
DNA: TGCAGTGCTAGGGACGGGGGAGGTATAAATGAGCAGTACTTC

V: TRBV5-1
size: -
J: TRBJ2-7
D: TRBD2
CDR3: CASSLTTSGGYNEQYF
DNA: TGCGCCAGCAGCTTGACGACTAGCGGGGGATACAATGAGCAGTACTTC

V: TRBV18
size: few
J: TRBJ2-5
D: -
CDR3: CASSPNGLPQETQYF
DNA: TGTGCCAGCTCACCGAATGGACTGCCCCAAGAGACCCAGTACTTC

V: TRBV6-5
size: -
J: TRBJ1-3
D: -
CDR3: CASLGSTGNTIYF
DNA: TGTGCCAGCCTCGGAAGCACGGGAAACACCATATATTTT

V: TRBV11-2
size: once
J: TRBJ2-1
D: -
CDR3: CASSLVVGSSCNEQFF
DNA: TGTGCCAGCAGCTTAGTAGTGGGGAGCTCCTGCAATGAGCAGTTCTTC

V: TRBV10-3
size: many
J: TRBJ2-7
D: -
CDR3: CATTGNSYEQYF
DNA: TGTGCCACCACAGGGAACTCCTACGAGCAGTACTTC

V: TRBV12-3/TRBV12-4
size: many
J: TRBJ2-3
D: -
CDR3: CASLLEGAYTDTQYF
DNA: TGTGCCAGCCTTCTCGAAGGGGCTTACACAGATACGCAGTATTTT

V: TRBV5-1
size: many
J: TRBJ1-2
D: -
CDR3: CASSLAGFDYGYTF
DNA: TGCGCCAGCAGCTTGGCCGGGTTTGACTATGGCTACACCTTC

V: TRBV27
size: many
J: TRBJ2-5
D: -
CDR3: CASRPGQLETQYF
DNA: TGTGCCAGCAGGCCCGGACAGTTAGAGACCCAGTACTTC

V: TRBV30
size: -
J: TRBJ2-1
D: TRBD1
CDR3: CAAGQGPYGQFF
DNA: TGTGCCGCGGGACAGGGGCCATATGGGCAGTTCTTC

V: TRBV2
size: many
J: TRBJ2-1
D: -
CDR3: CASSVRPEQFF
DNA: TGTGCCAGCAGTGTGAGACCCGAGCAGTTCTTC

V: TRBV4-3
size: -
J: TRBJ2-4
D: -
CDR3: CASSQDRDRGIIAKNIQYF
DNA: TGCGCCAGCAGCCAAGATAGGGATCGGGGGATCATAGCCAAAAACATTCAGTACTTC

V: TRBV29-1
size: few
J: TRBJ2-7
D: TRBD1
CDR3: CSVSTGGTSYEQYF
DNA: TGCAGCGTTTCAACAGGGGGGACCTCCTACGAGCAGTACTTC

V: TRBV6-1
size: -
J: TRBJ2-3
D: -
CDR3: CASSERTMTDTQYF
DNA: TGTGCCAGCAGTGAAAGGACTATGACAGATACGCAGTATTTT

V: TRBV28
size: -
J: TRBJ2-1
D: -
CDR3: CASSKTRDYNEQFF
DNA: TGTGCCAGCAGCAAGACGCGGGATTACAATGAGCAGTTCTTC

V: TRBV6-4
size: -
J: TRBJ2-1
D: TRBD2
CDR3: CATGGGGEQFF
DNA: TGTGCCACCGGCGGGGGAGGTGAGCAGTTCTTC

V: TRBV6-6
size: many
J: TRBJ2-7
D: -
CDR3: CASTDQGSYEQYF
DNA: TGTGCCAGCACCGACCAGGGTTCCTACGAGCAGTACTTC

V: TRBV24-1
size: -
J: TRBJ2-5
D: TRBD2
CDR3: CATSAPDGGGQETQYF
DNA: TGTGCCACCAGTGCCCCTGACGGGGGGGGTCAAGAGACCCAGTACTTC

V: TRBV9
size: -
J: TRBJ2-1
D: -
CDR3: CASSVGPLNEQFF
DNA: TGTGCCAGCAGCGTAGGCCCCTTGAATGAGCAGTTCTTC

V: TRBV9
size: -
J: TRBJ2-5
D: TRBD2
CDR3: CASSSQRGSNQETQYF
DNA: TGTGCCAGCAGCAGTCAGCGGGGGAGTAACCAAGAGACCCAGTACTTC

V: TRBV4-1
size: many
J: TRBJ2-1
D: TRBD2
CDR3: CASSRLAGEPRYNEQFF
DNA: TGCGCCAGCAGCCGGCTAGCGGGAGAACCCCGCTACAATGAGCAGTTCTTC

V: TRBV7-8
size: -
J: TRBJ2-7
D: -
CDR3: CASSRGRILYEQYF
DNA: TGTGCCAGCAGCAGGGGACGGATTCTCTACGAGCAGTACTTC

V: TRBV6-5
size: -
J: TRBJ1-2
D: TRBD1
CDR3: CASSRQGIVGYGYTF
DNA: TGTGCCAGCAGCCGACAGGGGATTGTTGGCTATGGCTACACCTTC

V: TRBV7-2
size: -
J: TRBJ1-5
D: -
CDR3: CASSLGYQPNQPQHF
DNA: TGTGCCAGCAGCTTAGGGTACCAGCCCAATCAGCCCCAGCATTTT

V: TRBV5-1
size: -
J: TRBJ2-5
D: -
CDR3: CASSELRETQYF
DNA: TGCGCCAGCAGCGAACTACGGGAGACCCAGTACTTC

V: TRBV29-1
size: few
J: TRBJ2-2
D: TRBD2
CDR3: CSVNAGGPDTGELFF
DNA: TGCAGCGTTAACGCGGGAGGGCCGGACACCGGGGAGCTGTTTTTT

V: TRBV28
size: few
J: TRBJ1-6
D: TRBD1
CDR3: CASSLPLTGTGDSPLHF
DNA: TGTGCCAGCAGCCTTCCTCTAACCGGGACAGGGGATTCACCCCTCCACTTT

V: TRBV3-1
size: many
J: TRBJ2-1
D: -
CDR3: CASSRTVNNEQFF
DNA: TGTGCCAGCAGCCGGACGGTTAACAATGAGCAGTTCTTC

V: TRBV7-3
size: -
J: TRBJ1-1
D: -
CDR3: CASTPVLNTEAFF
DNA: TGTGCCAGCACCCCTGTATTGAACACTGAAGCTTTCTTT

V: TRBV6-5
size: -
J: TRBJ2-5
D: TRBD2
CDR3: CASSYSAGGQETQYF
DNA: TGTGCCAGCAGCTACTCGGCGGGGGGTCAAGAGACCCAGTACTTC

V: TRBV5-1
size: once
J: TRBJ1-1
D: -
CDR3: CASSLDPGESEAFF
DNA: TGCGCCAGCAGCTTGGATCCCGGAGAGAGCGAAGCTTTCTTT

V: TRBV2
size: few
J: TRBJ2-5
D: TRBD2
CDR3: CASSERASGETQYF
DNA: TGTGCCAGCAGTGAAAGGGCTAGCGGGGAGACCCAGTACTTC

V: TRBV27
size: many
J: TRBJ2-7
D: TRBD2
CDR3: CASSLIGASGSYEQYF
DNA: TGTGCCAGCAGTTTGATCGGGGCTAGCGGGAGTTACGAGCAGTACTTC

V: TRBV20-1
size: -
J: TRBJ2-5
D: TRBD2
CDR3: CSARPRTSVETQYF
DNA: TGCAGTGCTAGACCCCGGACTAGCGTGGAGACCCAGTACTTC

V: TRBV6-1
size: few
J: TRBJ2-7
D: TRBD2
CDR3: CASQIGTSGSYEQYF
DNA: TGTGCCAGTCAGATCGGGACTAGCGGAAGCTACGAGCAGTACTTC

V: TRBV20-1
size: -
J: TRBJ2-2
D: TRBD2
CDR3: CSARDNSGGPPGELFF
DNA: TGCAGTGCTAGAGATAATAGCGGGGGGCCCCCGGGGGAGCTGTTTTTT

V: TRBV9
size: once
J: TRBJ2-1
D: -
CDR3: CASSVGGRSYNEQFF
DNA: TGTGCCAGCAGCGTAGGGGGACGGTCCTACAATGAGCAGTTCTTC

V: TRBV3-1
size: -
J: TRBJ1-1
D: TRBD1
CDR3: CASSGTGGAPEAFF
DNA: TGTGCCAGCAGCGGGACAGGGGGCGCCCCTGAAGCTTTCTTT